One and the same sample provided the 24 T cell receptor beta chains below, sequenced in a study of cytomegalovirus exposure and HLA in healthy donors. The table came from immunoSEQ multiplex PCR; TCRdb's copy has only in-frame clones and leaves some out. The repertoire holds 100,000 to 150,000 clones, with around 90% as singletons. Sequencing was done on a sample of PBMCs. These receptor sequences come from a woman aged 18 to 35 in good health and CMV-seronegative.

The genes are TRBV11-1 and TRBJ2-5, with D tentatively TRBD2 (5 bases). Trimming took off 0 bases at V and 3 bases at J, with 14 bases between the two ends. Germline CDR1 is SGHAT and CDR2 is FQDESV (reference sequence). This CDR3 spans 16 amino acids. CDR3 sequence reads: CASSLAPRGTEETQYF. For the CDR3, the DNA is TGTGCCAGCAGCTTAGCCCCCCGGGGAACGGAAGAGACCCAGTACTTC.

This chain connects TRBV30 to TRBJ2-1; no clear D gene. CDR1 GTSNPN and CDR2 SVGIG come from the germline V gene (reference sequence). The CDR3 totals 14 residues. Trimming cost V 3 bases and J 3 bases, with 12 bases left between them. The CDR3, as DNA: TGTGCCTGGAGGGCGCGGTTCCTCTACAATGAGCAGTTCTTC. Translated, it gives CAWRARFLYNEQFF. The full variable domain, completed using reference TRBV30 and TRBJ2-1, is SQTIHQWPATLVQPVGSPLSLECTVEGTSNPNLYWYRQAAGRGLQLLFYSVGIGQISSEVPQNLSASRPQDRQFILSSKKLLLSDSGFYLCAWRARFLYNEQFFGPGTRLTVL.

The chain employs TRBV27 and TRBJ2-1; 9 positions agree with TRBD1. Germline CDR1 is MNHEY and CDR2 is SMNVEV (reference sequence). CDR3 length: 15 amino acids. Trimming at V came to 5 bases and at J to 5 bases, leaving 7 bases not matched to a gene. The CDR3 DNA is TGTGCCAGCAGTGCCTTGACAGGGGGAAACAATGAGCAGTTCTTC. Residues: CASSALTGGNNEQFF.

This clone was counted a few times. CDR3 bases: TGTGCCAGCAGTGAAGTGGGACAGGGGCCGAATCAGCCCCAGCATTTT. The encoded protein is CASSEVGQGPNQPQHF. This chain joins TRBV2 and TRBJ1-5; 10 bases are a match to TRBD1. Trimming at V came to 1 base and at J to 4 bases, leaving 4 bases not matched to a gene. Germline loops: CDR1 SNHLY, CDR2 FYNNEI. The length of the CDR3 is 16 residues.

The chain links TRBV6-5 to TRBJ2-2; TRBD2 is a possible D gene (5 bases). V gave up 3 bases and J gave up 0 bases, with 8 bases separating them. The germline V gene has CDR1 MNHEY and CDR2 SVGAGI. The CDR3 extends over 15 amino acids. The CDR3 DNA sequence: TGTGCCAGCAGTTATCACGGGACGAACACCGGGGAGCTGTTTTTT. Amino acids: CASSYHGTNTGELFF.

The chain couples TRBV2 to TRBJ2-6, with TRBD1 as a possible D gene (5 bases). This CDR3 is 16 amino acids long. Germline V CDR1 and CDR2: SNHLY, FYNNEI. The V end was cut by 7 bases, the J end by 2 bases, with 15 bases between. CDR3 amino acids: CASKLSPRAGANVLTF. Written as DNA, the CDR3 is TGTGCCAGCAAACTAAGCCCCAGGGCTGGGGCCAACGTCCTGACTTTC.

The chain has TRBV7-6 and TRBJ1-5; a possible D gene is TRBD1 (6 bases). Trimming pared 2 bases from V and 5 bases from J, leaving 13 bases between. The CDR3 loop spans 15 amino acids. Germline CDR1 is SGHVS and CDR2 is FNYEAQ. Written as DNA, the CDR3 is TGTGCCAGCAGCTTAAGGTCAGGGGTTGATCAGCCCCAGCATTTT. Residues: CASSLRSGVDQPQHF.

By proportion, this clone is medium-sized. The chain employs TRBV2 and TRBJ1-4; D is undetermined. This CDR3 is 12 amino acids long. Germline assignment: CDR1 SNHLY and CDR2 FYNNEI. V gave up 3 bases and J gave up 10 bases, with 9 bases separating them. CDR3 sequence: CASSEHEGKLFF. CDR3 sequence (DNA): TGTGCCAGCAGTGAGCATGAGGGAAAACTGTTTTTT.

In nucleotides, the CDR3 is TGTGCCAGCAGTCCCGGGACAGGGATCTACGAGCAGTACTTC. It translates to CASSPGTGIYEQYF. This chain joins TRBV6-5 and TRBJ2-7; 9 nucleotides match TRBD1. The trim removed 5 bases at V and 3 bases at J, leaving 5 bases unmatched. CDR3 length: 14 residues. Germline V lookup: CDR1 MNHEY, CDR2 SVGAGI.

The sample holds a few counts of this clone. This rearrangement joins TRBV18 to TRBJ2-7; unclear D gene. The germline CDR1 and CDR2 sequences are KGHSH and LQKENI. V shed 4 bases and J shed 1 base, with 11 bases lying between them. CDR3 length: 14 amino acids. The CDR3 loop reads CASSLNYDSYEQYF. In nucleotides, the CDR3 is TGTGCCAGCTCACTCAACTACGATTCCTACGAGCAGTACTTC.

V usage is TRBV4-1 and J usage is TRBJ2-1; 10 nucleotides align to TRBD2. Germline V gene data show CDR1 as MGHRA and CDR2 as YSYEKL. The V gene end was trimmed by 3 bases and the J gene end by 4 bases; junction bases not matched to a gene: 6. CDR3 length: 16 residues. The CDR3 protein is CASSHPGTSVYNEQFF. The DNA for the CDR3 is TGCGCCAGCAGCCACCCCGGGACTAGCGTTTACAATGAGCAGTTCTTC.

CDR3 in amino acids: CASSLVTDTQYF. CDR3 bases: TGTGCCAGCAGCTTGGTAACAGATACGCAGTATTTT. The V gene is TRBV5-4, the J gene TRBJ2-3; no firm D call. V shed 0 bases and J shed 3 bases, with 2 bases lying between them. Germline lookup yields CDR1 SGHNT and CDR2 YYREEE (reference sequence). The CDR3 extends over 12 amino acids.

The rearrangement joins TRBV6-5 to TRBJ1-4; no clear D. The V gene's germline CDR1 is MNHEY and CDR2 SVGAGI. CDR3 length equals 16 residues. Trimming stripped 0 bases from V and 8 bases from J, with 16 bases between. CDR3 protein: CASSYSFGRLNEKLFF. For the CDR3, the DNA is TGTGCCAGCAGTTACTCGTTCGGCAGGTTAAACGAAAAACTGTTTTTT.

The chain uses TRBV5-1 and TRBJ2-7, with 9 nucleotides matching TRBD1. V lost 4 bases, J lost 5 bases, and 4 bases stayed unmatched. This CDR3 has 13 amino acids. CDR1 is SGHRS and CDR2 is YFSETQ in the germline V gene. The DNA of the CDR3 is TGCGCCAGCAGCCCGGGACAGGGAAACGAGCAGTACTTC. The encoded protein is CASSPGQGNEQYF.

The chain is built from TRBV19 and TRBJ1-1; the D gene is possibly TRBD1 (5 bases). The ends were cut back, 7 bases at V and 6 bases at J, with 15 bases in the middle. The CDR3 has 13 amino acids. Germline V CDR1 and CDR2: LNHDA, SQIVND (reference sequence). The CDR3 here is CASTMGLPSEAFF. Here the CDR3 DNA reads TGTGCCAGTACTATGGGACTCCCGTCTGAAGCTTTCTTT. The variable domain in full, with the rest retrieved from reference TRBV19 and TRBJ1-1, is DGGITQSPKYLFRKEGQNVTLSCEQNLNHDAMYWYRQDPGQGLRLIYYSQIVNDFQKGDIAEGYSVSREKKESFPLTVTSAQKNPTAFYLCASTMGLPSEAFFGQGTRLTVV.

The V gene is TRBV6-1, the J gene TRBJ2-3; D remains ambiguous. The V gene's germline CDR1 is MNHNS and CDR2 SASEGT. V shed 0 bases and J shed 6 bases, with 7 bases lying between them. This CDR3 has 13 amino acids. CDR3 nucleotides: TGTGCCAGCAGTGAAGCGCTCAGGGATACGCAGTATTTT. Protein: CASSEALRDTQYF.

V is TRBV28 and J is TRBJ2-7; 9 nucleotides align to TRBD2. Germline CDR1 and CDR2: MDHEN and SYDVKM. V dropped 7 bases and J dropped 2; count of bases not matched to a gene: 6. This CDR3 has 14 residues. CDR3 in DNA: TGTGCCAGCACTGGGAGCGGGAGGCCCTACGAGCAGTACTTC. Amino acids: CASTGSGRPYEQYF.

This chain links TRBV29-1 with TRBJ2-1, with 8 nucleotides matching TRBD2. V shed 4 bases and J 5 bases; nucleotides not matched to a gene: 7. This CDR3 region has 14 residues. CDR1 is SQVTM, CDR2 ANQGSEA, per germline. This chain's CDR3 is CSVVRGGRHNEQFF. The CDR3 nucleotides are TGCAGCGTTGTGAGGGGCGGGAGGCACAATGAGCAGTTCTTC.

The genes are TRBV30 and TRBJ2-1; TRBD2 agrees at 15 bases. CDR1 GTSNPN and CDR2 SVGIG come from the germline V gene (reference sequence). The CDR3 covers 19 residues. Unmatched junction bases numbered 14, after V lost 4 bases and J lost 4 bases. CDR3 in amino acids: CAWIPTPGTSGRRYNEQFF. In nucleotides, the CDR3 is TGTGCCTGGATCCCCACACCCGGGACTAGCGGGAGGAGGTACAATGAGCAGTTCTTC.

CDR3 protein: CASSLSWDSQETQYF. CDR3 in DNA: TGTGCCAGCAGTTTATCTTGGGACTCACAAGAGACCCAGTACTTC. The chain links TRBV28 to TRBJ2-5, with D perhaps matching TRBD2 (6 bases). V was cut by 1 base and J by 2 bases, with 11 bases left in between. The CDR3 contains 15 residues. Germline loops: CDR1 MDHEN, CDR2 SYDVKM.

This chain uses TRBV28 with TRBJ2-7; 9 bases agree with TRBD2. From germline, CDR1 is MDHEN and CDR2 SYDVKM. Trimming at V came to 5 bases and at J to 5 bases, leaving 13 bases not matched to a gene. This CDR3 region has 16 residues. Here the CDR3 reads CASSPRGVAGVDEQYF. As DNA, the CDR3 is TGTGCCAGCAGTCCCCGCGGGGTAGCGGGAGTAGACGAGCAGTACTTC.

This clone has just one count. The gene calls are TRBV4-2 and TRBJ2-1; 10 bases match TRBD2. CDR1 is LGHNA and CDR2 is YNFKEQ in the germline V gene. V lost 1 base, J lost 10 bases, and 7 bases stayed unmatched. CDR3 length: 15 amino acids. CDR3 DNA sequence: TGTGCCAGCAGCCAAGTGAGCGGGAGGGCCGGGGAGCAGTTCTTC. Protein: CASSQVSGRAGEQFF.

The CDR3 region is CASSYLRQGAYEQYF. The CDR3 DNA is TGTGCCAGCAGTTACCTGAGACAGGGGGCCTACGAGCAGTACTTC. This chain links TRBV6-6 with TRBJ2-7; TRBD1 agrees at 9 bases. Germline V CDR1 and CDR2: MNHNY, SVGAGI (reference sequence). Trimming removed 2 bases from V and 2 bases from J; junction bases left unmatched: 4. The CDR3 spans 15 residues.

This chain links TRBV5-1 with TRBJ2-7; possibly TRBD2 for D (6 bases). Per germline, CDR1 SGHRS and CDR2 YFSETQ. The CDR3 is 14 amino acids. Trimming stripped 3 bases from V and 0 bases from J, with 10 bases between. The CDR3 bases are TGCGCCAGCAGCTCGGGACTTAACTCCTACGAGCAGTACTTC. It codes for CASSSGLNSYEQYF.